This T cell receptor beta chain came from a study of T cells in tuberculosis. The CDR3 is 14 residues long. Trimming shortened V by 3 bases and J by 1 base, and 7 bases separated the two germline ends. Looked up from germline, CDR1 is SGHTA and CDR2 is FQGNSA. After thawing and overnight rest, PBMC were stained with GMM-loaded CD1B tetramer, viability dye and anti-CD3 for sorting. The CD1B tetramers carried C32 glucose monomycolate purified from Rhodococcus equi. TCRdb keeps only in-frame clones here, not all; method: immunoSEQ multiplex PCR. The sample lists approximately 59,000 clones; around 90% were seen once.

The chain joins TRBV7-2 to TRBJ1-3; D remains ambiguous. This TCR was recovered from an adult woman with latent tuberculosis. The sample consisted of CD1b-GMM tetramer-negative cells sorted from PBMCs. CDR3 DNA sequence: TGTGCCAGCAGCTTTACAAGTTCTGGAAACACCATATATTTT. Protein product: CASSFTSSGNTIYF.